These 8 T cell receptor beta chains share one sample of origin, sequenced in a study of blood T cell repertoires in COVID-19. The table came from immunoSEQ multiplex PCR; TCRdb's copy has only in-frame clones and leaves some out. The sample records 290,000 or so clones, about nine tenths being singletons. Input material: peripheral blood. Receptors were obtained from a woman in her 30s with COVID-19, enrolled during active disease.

CDR3 sequence: CAWSGPGLAAPFGDADTQYF. The CDR3 DNA is TGTGCCTGGAGTGGCCCGGGACTAGCGGCGCCTTTCGGAGACGCAGATACGCAGTATTTT. The chain recombines TRBV30 with TRBJ2-3; TRBD2 matches 11 bases. Germline V gene lookup returns CDR1 GTSNPN and CDR2 SVGIG (reference sequence). This CDR3 has 20 amino acids. V gave up 1 base and J gave up 4 bases; unmatched junction bases: 19. Together with reference TRBV30 and TRBJ2-3, the CDR3 gives the full variable domain: SQTIHQWPATLVQPVGSPLSLECTVEGTSNPNLYWYRQAAGRGLQLLFYSVGIGQISSEVPQNLSASRPQDRQFILSSKKLLLSDSGFYLCAWSGPGLAAPFGDADTQYFGPGTRLTVL.

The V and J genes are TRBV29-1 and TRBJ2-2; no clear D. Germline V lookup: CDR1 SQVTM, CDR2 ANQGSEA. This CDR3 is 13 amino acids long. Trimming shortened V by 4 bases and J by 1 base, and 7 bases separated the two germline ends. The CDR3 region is CSVGPGNTGELFF. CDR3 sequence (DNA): TGCAGCGTTGGGCCAGGGAACACCGGGGAGCTGTTTTTT.

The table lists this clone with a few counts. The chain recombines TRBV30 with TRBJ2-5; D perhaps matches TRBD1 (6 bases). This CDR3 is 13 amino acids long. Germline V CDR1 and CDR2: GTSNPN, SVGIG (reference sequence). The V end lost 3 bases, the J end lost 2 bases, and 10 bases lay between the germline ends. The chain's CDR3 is CAWSGGQQETQYF. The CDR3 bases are TGTGCCTGGAGCGGCGGACAGCAAGAGACCCAGTACTTC.

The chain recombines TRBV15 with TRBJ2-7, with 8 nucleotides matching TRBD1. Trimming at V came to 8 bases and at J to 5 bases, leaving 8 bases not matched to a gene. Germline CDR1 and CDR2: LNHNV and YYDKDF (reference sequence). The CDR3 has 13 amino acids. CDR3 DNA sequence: TGTGCCACCGCTAGACAGGGGAGCGACGAGCAGTACTTC. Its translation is CATARQGSDEQYF.

The CDR3 region has the DNA TGTGCCAGCAGTCTCGGGGGTTCACCCCTCCACTTT. It yields the protein CASSLGGSPLHF. The V call is TRBV6-6, the J call TRBJ1-6, with a tentative D call TRBD1 (5 bases). Germline values: CDR1 MNHNY, CDR2 SVGAGI (reference sequence). The CDR3 has 12 residues. V shed 5 bases and J shed 9 bases, with 8 bases lying between them.

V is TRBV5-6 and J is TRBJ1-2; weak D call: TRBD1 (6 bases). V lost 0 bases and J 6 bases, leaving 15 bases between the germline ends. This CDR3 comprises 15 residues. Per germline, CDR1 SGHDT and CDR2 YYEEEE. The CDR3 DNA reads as TGTGCCAGCAGCTTGGAATGGACAGCCCGAAATGGCTACACCTTC. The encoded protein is CASSLEWTARNGYTF.

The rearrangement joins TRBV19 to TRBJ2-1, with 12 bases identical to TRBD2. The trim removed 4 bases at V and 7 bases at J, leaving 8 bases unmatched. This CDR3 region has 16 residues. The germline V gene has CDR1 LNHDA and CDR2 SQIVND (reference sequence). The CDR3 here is CASSTQYGLAGNEQFF. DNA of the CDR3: TGTGCCAGTAGTACTCAATACGGACTAGCGGGGAATGAGCAGTTCTTC.

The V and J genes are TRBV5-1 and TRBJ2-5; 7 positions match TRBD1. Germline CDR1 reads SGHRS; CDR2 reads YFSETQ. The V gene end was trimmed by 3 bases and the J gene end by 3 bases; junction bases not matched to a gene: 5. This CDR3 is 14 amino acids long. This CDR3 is CASSSVTGEETQYF. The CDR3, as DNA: TGCGCCAGCAGCTCGGTTACAGGGGAAGAGACCCAGTACTTC. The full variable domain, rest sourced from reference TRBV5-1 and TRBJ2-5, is KAGVTQTPRYLIKTRGQQVTLSCSPISGHRSVSWYQQTPGQGLQFLFEYFSETQRNKGNFPGRFSGRQFSNSRSEMNVSTLELGDSALYLCASSSVTGEETQYFGPGTRLLVL.